There are a few counts of the clone carrying this T cell receptor (beta chain). Antigen: not known. The sample comes from a study of response to subunit inactivated influenza vaccine. Findings of the study overall: The authors offered the suggestion that each seasonal influenza vaccination recruits few new T cells.

TCRdb redid the calling of the RT-PCR reads with MiXCR, one entry per CDR3 protein. The table has 800,000 or so distinct CDR3 sequences, around 21% seen once. Germline V lookup: CDR1 KGHSH, CDR2 LQKENI. The V gene lost 0 bases and the J gene lost 6 bases, with 9 bases spanning the gap. The CDR3 totals 14 residues. Sequencing was performed on PBMCs from blood, taken around 5 days after vaccination. This clonotype was obtained from a man aged 45-60 years who received an inactivated influenza vaccine. V is TRBV18 and J is TRBJ2-1; possible D gene TRBD1, 6 bases. The CDR3 reads CASSPPWGRNEQFF. CDR3 in DNA: TGTGCCAGCTCACCACCCTGGGGGCGCAATGAGCAGTTCTTC.